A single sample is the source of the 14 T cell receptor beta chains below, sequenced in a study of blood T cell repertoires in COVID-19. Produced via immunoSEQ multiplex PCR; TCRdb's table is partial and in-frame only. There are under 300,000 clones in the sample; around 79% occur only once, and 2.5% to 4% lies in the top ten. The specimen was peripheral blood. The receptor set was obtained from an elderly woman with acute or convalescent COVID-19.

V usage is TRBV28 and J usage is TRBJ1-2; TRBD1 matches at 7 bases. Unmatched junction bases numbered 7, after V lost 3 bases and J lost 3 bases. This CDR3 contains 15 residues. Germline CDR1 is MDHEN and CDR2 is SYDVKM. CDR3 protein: CASSLMTGSHYGYTF. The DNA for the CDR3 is TGTGCCAGCAGTTTGATGACAGGGTCTCACTATGGCTACACCTTC.

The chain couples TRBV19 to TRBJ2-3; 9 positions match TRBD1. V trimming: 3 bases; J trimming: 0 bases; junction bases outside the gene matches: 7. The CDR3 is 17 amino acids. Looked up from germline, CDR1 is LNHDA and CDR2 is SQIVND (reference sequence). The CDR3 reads CASSIIRQGVSTDTQYF. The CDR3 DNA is TGTGCCAGTAGTATCATTCGACAGGGGGTAAGCACAGATACGCAGTATTTT.

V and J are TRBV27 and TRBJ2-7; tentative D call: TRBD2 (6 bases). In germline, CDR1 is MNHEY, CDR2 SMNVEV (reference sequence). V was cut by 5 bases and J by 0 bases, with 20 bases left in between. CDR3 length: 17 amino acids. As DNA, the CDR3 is TGTGCCAGCAGTCATCTGGTCAGCATAGCGGACTCCTACGAGCAGTACTTC. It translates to CASSHLVSIADSYEQYF.

The CDR3 nucleotides read TGCGCCAGCAGCCCGGGACAGCTCACAGATACGCAGTATTTT. Protein product: CASSPGQLTDTQYF. V and J are TRBV5-1 and TRBJ2-3, with 7 bases identical to TRBD1. J lost 2 bases, V lost 4 bases, and 4 bases had no gene match. Germline V gives CDR1 SGHRS, CDR2 YFSETQ. The CDR3 sequence is 14 residues long.

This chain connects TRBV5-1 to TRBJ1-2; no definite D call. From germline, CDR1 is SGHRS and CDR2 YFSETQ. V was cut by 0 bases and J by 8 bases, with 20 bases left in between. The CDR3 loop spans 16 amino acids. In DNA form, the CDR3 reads TGCGCCAGCAGCTTGGCCGGAGGAACCATGCACGGGGGCTACACCTTC. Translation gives CASSLAGGTMHGGYTF.

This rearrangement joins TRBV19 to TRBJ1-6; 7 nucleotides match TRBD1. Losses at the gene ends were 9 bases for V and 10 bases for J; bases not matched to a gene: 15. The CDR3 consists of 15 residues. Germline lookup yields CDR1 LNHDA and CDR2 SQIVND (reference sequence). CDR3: CASQHLDRRDSPLHF. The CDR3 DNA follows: TGTGCCAGCCAACACCTGGACAGGCGGGACTCACCCCTCCACTTT.

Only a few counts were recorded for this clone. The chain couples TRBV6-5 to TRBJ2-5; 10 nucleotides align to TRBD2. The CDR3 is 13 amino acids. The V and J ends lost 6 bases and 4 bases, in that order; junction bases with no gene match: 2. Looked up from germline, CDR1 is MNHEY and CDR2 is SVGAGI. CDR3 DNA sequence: TGTGCCAGCAGCGTAGCGGGAGGAGAGACCCAGTACTTC. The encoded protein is CASSVAGGETQYF.

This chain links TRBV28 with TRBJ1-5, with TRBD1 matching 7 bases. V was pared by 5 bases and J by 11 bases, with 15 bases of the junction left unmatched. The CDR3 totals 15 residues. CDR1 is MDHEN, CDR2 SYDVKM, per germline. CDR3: CASSTRIDRDSSQHF. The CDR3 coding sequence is TGTGCCAGCAGTACCCGCATCGACAGGGACTCTTCCCAGCATTTT.

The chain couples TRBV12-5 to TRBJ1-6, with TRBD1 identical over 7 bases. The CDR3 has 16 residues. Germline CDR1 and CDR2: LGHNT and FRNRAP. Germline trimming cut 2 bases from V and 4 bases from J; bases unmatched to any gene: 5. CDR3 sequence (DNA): TGTGCTAGTGGTTTGATCCAGGGGGGATATAATTCACCCCTCCACTTT. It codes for CASGLIQGGYNSPLHF.

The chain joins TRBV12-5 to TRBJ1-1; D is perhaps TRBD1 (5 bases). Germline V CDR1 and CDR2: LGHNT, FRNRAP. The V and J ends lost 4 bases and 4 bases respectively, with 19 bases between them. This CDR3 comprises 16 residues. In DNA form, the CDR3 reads TGTGCTAGTGGTTGGACCTCCCAGGGTCTGGGCACTGAAGCTTTCTTT. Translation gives CASGWTSQGLGTEAFF.

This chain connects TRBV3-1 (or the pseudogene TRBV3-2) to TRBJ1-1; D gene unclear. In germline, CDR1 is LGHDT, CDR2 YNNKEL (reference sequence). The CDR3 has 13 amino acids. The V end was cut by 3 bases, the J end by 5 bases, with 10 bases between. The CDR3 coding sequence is TGTGCCAGCAGCCATGGGAGGAGAACTGAAGCTTTCTTT. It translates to CASSHGRRTEAFF.

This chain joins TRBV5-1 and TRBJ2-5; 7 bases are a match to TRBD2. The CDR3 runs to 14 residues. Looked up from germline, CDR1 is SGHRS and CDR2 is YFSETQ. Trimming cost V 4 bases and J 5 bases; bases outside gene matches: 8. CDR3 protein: CASSATGRTETQYF. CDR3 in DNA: TGCGCCAGCAGCGCAACCGGGAGGACGGAGACCCAGTACTTC.

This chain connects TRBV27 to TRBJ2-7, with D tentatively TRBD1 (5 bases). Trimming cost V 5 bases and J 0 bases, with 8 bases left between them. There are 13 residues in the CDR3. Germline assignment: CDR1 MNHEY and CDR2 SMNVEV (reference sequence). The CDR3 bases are TGTGCCAGCAGTATCGACAGCTCCTACGAGCAGTACTTC. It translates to CASSIDSSYEQYF.

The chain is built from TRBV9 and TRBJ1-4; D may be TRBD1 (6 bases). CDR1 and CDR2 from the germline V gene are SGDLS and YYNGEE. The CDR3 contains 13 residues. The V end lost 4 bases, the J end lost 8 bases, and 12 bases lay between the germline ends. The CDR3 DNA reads TGTGCCAGCAGCCGACAGGCAGGGGAAAAACTGTTTTTT. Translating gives CASSRQAGEKLFF.